This T cell receptor (beta chain) was obtained from a study of blood T cell repertoires in COVID-19. CDR3 length: 16 amino acids. CDR1 and CDR2 (germline): SSHAT, FNYEAQ (reference sequence). Notes on this clone: The junction departs from germline at one end; a sequencing error may be responsible.

Profiling relied on immunoSEQ multiplex PCR, and the TCRdb table lists in-frame clones only, not all of them. Of 250,000 or so clones listed, 90% were seen once; the top ten hold around 1.9%. The chain has TRBV7-7 and TRBJ2-2; TRBD2 agrees at 10 bases. The sequence derives from a woman aged 60-75 years with COVID-19, enrolled during active disease. Sequenced: peripheral blood. This chain's CDR3 is CASSSFTSGETGELFF. The CDR3 nucleotides read TGTGCTAGCAGCTCTTTTACTAGCGGGGAAACCGGGGAGCTGTTTTTT.